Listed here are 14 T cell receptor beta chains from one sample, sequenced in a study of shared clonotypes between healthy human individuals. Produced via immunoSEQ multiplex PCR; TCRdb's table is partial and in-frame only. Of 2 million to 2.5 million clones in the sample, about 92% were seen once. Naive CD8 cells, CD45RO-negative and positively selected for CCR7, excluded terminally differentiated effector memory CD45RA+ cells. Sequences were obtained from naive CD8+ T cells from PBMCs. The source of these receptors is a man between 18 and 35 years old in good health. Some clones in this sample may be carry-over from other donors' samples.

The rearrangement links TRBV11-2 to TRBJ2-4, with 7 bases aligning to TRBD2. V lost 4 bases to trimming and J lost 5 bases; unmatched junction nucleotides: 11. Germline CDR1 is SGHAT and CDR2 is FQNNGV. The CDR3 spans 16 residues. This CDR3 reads CASSSLRAGVQNIQYF. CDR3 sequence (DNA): TGTGCCAGCAGCTCCCTGCGCGCGGGGGTGCAAAACATTCAGTACTTC.

This chain's CDR3 is CASSSFIDEQYF. DNA of the CDR3: TGTGCCAGCAGCTCTTTCATAGACGAGCAGTACTTC. The rearrangement links TRBV13 to TRBJ2-7; D is unclear. Trimming removed 4 bases from V and 5 bases from J, with 9 bases in between. The CDR3 spans 12 residues. From germline, CDR1 is PRHDT and CDR2 FYEKMQ (reference sequence).

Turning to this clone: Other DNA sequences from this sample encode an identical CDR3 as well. This CDR3 is CASSLAENTGELFF. As DNA, the CDR3 is TGTGCCAGCAGTTTAGCGGAGAACACCGGGGAGCTGTTTTTT. The V gene is TRBV28, the J gene TRBJ2-2; D is unclear. The germline gives CDR1 MDHEN, CDR2 SYDVKM. Trimming took 2 bases from V and 1 from J, leaving 5 bases between them. The length of the CDR3 is 14 residues.

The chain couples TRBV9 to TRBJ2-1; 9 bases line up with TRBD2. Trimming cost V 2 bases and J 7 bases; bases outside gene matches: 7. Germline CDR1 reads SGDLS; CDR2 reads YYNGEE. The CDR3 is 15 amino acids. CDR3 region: CASSVRREGGNEQFF. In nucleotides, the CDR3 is TGTGCCAGCAGCGTCAGGCGGGAGGGTGGAAATGAGCAGTTCTTC.

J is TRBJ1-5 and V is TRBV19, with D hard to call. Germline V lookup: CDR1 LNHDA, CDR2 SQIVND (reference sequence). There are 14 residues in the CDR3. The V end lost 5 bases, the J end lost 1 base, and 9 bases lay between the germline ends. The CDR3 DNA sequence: TGTGCCAGTAGTTACGGACTAAGCAATCAGCCCCAGCATTTT. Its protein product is CASSYGLSNQPQHF.

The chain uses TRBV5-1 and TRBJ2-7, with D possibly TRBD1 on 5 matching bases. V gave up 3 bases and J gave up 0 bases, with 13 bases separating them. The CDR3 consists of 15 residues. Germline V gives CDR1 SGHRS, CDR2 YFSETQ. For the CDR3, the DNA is TGCGCCAGCAGCTACACAGGAGCTTTCTCCTACGAGCAGTACTTC. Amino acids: CASSYTGAFSYEQYF.

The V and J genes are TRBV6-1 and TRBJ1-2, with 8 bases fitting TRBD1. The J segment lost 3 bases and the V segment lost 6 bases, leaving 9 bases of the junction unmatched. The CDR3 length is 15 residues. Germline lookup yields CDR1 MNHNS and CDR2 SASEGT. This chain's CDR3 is CASRGGDRRYYGYTF. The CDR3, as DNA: TGTGCCAGCAGAGGGGGGGACAGGAGATACTATGGCTACACCTTC.

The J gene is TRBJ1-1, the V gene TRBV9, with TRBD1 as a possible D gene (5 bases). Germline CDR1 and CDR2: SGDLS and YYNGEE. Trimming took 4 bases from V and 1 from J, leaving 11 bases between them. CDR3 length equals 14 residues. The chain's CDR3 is CASSPAGTNTEAFF. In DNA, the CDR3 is TGTGCCAGCAGCCCTGCGGGGACGAACACTGAAGCTTTCTTT.

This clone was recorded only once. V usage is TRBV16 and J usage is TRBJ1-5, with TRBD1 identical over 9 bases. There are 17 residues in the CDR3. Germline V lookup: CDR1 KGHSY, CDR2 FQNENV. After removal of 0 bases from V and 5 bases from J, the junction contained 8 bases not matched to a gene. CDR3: CASSQSGRDREDQPQHF. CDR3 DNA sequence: TGTGCCAGCAGCCAATCTGGCCGGGACAGGGAAGATCAGCCCCAGCATTTT. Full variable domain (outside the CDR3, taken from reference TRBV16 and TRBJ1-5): GEEVAQTPKHLVRGEGQKAKLYCAPIKGHSYVFWYQQVLKNEFKFLISFQNENVFDETGMPKERFSAKCLPNSPCSLEIQATKLEDSAVYFCASSQSGRDREDQPQHFGDGTRLSIL.

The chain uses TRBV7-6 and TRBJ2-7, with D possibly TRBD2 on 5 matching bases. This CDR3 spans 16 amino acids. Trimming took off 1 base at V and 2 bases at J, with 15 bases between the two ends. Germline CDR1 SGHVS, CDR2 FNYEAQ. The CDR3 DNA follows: TGTGCCAGCAGCTTAGGAGCCCCCGAGGGCCCCTACGAGCAGTACTTC. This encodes CASSLGAPEGPYEQYF.

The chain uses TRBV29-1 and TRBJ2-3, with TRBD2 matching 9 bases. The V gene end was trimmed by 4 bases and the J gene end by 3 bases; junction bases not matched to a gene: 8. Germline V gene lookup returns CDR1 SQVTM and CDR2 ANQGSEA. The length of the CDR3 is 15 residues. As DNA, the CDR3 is TGCAGCGTTGGGGCGGGAGGGCTACGAACAGATACGCAGTATTTT. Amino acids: CSVGAGGLRTDTQYF.

CDR3 in amino acids: CASSSGTGGLFGETQYF. The CDR3 DNA sequence: TGCGCCAGCAGCTCCGGGACAGGGGGCTTGTTCGGAGAGACCCAGTACTTC. The chain carries TRBV5-1 and TRBJ2-5; TRBD1 matches 12 bases. The CDR3 contains 17 residues. V gave up 3 bases and J gave up 4 bases; unmatched junction bases: 10. Germline V lookup: CDR1 SGHRS, CDR2 YFSETQ.

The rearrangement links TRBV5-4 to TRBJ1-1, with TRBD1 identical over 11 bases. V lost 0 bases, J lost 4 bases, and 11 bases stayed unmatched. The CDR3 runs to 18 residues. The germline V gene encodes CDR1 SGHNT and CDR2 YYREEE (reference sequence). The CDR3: CASSLVPGTGGKGTEAFF. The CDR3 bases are TGTGCCAGCAGCTTGGTACCCGGGACAGGGGGTAAGGGCACTGAAGCTTTCTTT.

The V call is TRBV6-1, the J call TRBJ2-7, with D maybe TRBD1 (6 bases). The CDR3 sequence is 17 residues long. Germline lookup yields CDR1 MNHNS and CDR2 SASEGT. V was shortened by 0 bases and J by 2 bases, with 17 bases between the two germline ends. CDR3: CASSEALTGIFTYEQYF. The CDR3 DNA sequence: TGTGCCAGCAGTGAAGCGCTGACAGGCATATTTACCTACGAGCAGTACTTC.